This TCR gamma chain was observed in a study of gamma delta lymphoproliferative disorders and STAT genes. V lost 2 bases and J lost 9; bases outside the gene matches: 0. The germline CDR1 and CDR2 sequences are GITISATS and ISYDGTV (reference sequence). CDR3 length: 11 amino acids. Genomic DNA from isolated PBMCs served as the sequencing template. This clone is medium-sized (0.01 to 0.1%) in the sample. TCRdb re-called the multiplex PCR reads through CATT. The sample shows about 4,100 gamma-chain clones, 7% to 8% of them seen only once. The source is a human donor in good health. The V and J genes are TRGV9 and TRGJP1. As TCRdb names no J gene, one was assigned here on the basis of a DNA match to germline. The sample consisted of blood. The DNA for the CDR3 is TGTGCCTTGTGGGAGGGTTGGTTCAAGATATTT. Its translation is CALWEGWFKIF.